Listed below are T cell receptor beta chains from one sample, sequenced in a study of T cells in Graves' hyperthyroidism and ophthalmopathy. TCRdb processed the multiplex PCR reads anew with MiXCR; each CDR3 protein has one entry. The sample has fewer than 450,000 distinct CDR3 sequences; 17% are singletons. Specimen: blood. These TCRs come from a woman aged 25 to 39 with Graves' hyperthyroidism that later progressed to Graves' ophthalmopathy. Both conserved end residues are part of each CDR3. D genes are given only for firm matches. A row's size may be missing; if present it is once, few, many or a size class.

>TRBV30|TRBJ1-2|many|.|13
TGTGCCTGGAGTGTACTACCCTACTATGGCTACACCTTC
CAWSVLPYYGYTF
>TRBV11-2|TRBJ1-1|.|TRBD1|15
TGTGCCAGCAGCCGTCCCGACAGGGGAGACACTGAAGCTTTCTTT
CASSRPDRGDTEAFF
>TRBV25-1|TRBJ1-3|.|.|14
TGTGCCAGCAGCAGGGGATTAGGTGGAAACACCATATATTTT
CASSRGLGGNTIYF
>TRBV2|TRBJ1-4|many|.|14
TGTGCCAGCAGCCCCGGTCTAAATAATGAAAAACTGTTTTTT
CASSPGLNNEKLFF
>TRBV27|TRBJ2-3|many|.|14
TGTGCCAGCAGTTTCGGGACAACCACAGATACGCAGTATTTT
CASSFGTTTDTQYF
>TRBV5-4|TRBJ1-3|.|.|16
TGTGCCAGCAGCTTGAGTCGGGACACCTCTGGAAACACCATATATTTT
CASSLSRDTSGNTIYF
>TRBV11-2|TRBJ2-2|few|.|14
TGTGCCAGCAGCCGGGGCGGGAACACCGGGGAGCTGTTTTTT
CASSRGGNTGELFF
>TRBV24-1|TRBJ2-3|.|TRBD1|17
TGTGCCACCAGTGATTCAATAGGACAGGGAGGCACAGATACGCAGTATTTT
CATSDSIGQGGTDTQYF
>TRBV11-2|TRBJ2-3|.|TRBD2|18
TGTGCCAGCAGCTCTCCTAGCGGGGGCCGTCCTAGCACCGATACGCAGTATTTT
CASSSPSGGRPSTDTQYF
>TRBV3-1|TRBJ1-3|few|.|14
TGTGCCAGCAGCCAAGTCCCGTCTGGAAACACCATATATTTT
CASSQVPSGNTIYF
>TRBV14|TRBJ2-7|.|.|16
TGTGCCAGCAGCCAAGATCCGGTCGGGAACTCCTACGGGCAGTACTTC
CASSQDPVGNSYGQYF
>TRBV24-1|TRBJ2-1|many|.|11
TGTGCCACCAGTGGATACAATGAGCAGTTCTTC
CATSGYNEQFF
>TRBV19|TRBJ2-1|many|.|14
TGTGCCAGTAGTATCTCGGGAGCCCCTAATGAGCAGTTCTTC
CASSISGAPNEQFF
>TRBV28|TRBJ2-7|many|TRBD2|17
TGTGCCAGCAGTAAACCGGGACTAGCGGGAGGGTCCTACGAGCAGTACTTC
CASSKPGLAGGSYEQYF
>TRBV6-1|TRBJ2-1|few|.|13
TGTGCCAGCAGTGAAGCGCTTTACAATGAGCAGTTCTTC
CASSEALYNEQFF
>TRBV5-1|TRBJ1-6|many|.|16
TGTGCCAGCAGTTTGGCAGGGAGCTCCTATAATTCACCCCTCCACTTT
CASSLAGSSYNSPLHF
>TRBV28|TRBJ2-1|many|TRBD2|21
TGTGCCAGCAGCGGGGGGACTAGCGCACTGGGAGGATTGGGTTACTACAATGAGCAGTTCTTC
CASSGGTSALGGLGYYNEQFF
>TRBV4-1|TRBJ2-1|few|.|15
TGCGCCAGCAGCCAAGATTCCGGGGATCACAATGAGCAGTTCTTC
CASSQDSGDHNEQFF
>TRBV2|TRBJ2-5|many|.|14
TGTGCCAGCCCCGTCAGACTAGACCAAGAGACCCAGTACTTC
CASPVRLDQETQYF
>TRBV4-1|TRBJ1-5|.|.|14
TGCGCCAGCAGCTTCAGGGGTAACAATCAGCCCCAGCATTTT
CASSFRGNNQPQHF
>TRBV3-1|TRBJ1-2|many|.|14
TGTGCCAGCAGCCAGAATTCAAGAGCCTATGGCTACACCTTC
CASSQNSRAYGYTF
>TRBV9|TRBJ2-2|.|TRBD2|17
TGTGCCAGCAGCGTAGAGGCCGGGGGGTATAACACCGGGGAGCTGTTTTTT
CASSVEAGGYNTGELFF
>TRBV7-2|TRBJ2-2|.|TRBD1|16
TGTGTCAGCAGCCAGGGGCGACAGGGAAGTACCGGGGAGCTGTTTTTT
CVSSQGRQGSTGELFF
>TRBV2|TRBJ2-2|many|TRBD2|20
TGTGCCAGCAGTTCCTACCCCGGAGCGGGAGAGGGGGTGGACACCGGGGAGCTGTTTTTT
CASSSYPGAGEGVDTGELFF
>TRBV12-3/TRBV12-4|TRBJ1-6|many|.|14
TGTGCCAGCAGCAGGGACGGCGAAAATTCACCCCTCCACTTT
CASSRDGENSPLHF
>TRBV6-2/TRBV6-3|TRBJ2-3|.|TRBD2|16
TGTGCCAGCAGGTATAAACCGGGACTAGCGGGAGTGCCGCAGTATTTT
CASRYKPGLAGVPQYF
>TRBV20-1|TRBJ2-5|many|TRBD1|16
TGCAGTGCTAAGGGACAGGGGGTTCGGGTACAAGAGACCCAGTACTTC
CSAKGQGVRVQETQYF
>TRBV12-3/TRBV12-4|TRBJ1-1|many|.|12
TGTGCCAGCAGCCCGGCCCTACCGGGGGCTTTCTTT
CASSPALPGAFF
>TRBV18|TRBJ2-1|.|TRBD1|19
TGTGCCAGCTCACCACGCCGGACAGGGTTACACAGTGGGTACAATGAGCAGTTCTTC
CASSPRRTGLHSGYNEQFF